This T cell receptor (beta chain) was sequenced during a study of blood T cell repertoires in COVID-19. CDR3 length: 15 residues. Trimming cost V 6 bases and J 7 bases; bases outside gene matches: 14. From germline, CDR1 is MDHEN and CDR2 SYDVKM. Clones were sequenced by immunoSEQ multiplex PCR, and TCRdb holds only the in-frame ones, with some missing. The sample gives around 240,000 clones, almost 85% of which show up once; 1.9% is in the top ten. The chain is built from TRBV28 and TRBJ1-2, with 7 bases that match TRBD1. This sequence originates from an elderly woman with acute or convalescent COVID-19. Sequenced material: peripheral blood. CDR3 nucleotides: TGTGCCAGCAGGTTCCTGGGCGACAGGGTCGGTGGCTACACCTTC. It is translated as CASRFLGDRVGGYTF.